The 27 T cell receptor beta chains reported below all come from one sample, sequenced in a study of shared clonotypes between healthy human individuals. Naive CD8 cells, CD45RO-negative and positively selected for CCR7, excluded terminally differentiated effector memory CD45RA+ cells. Sequencing used immunoSEQ multiplex PCR; TCRdb keeps in-frame clones, though not all of them. The sample has roughly 2.1 million clones, under 95% seen once. The sequenced sample consisted of naive CD8+ T cells from PBMCs. The receptors originated from a man younger than 35 in good health. Some clones in this sample may be carry-over from other donors' samples.

The rearrangement joins TRBV7-8 to TRBJ2-5; D not certain. Deletions cut 4 bases from V and 1 base from J, with 7 bases between. This CDR3 has 13 amino acids. Looked up from germline, CDR1 is SGHVS and CDR2 is FQNEAQ. CDR3 in amino acids: CASSSEPQETQYF. In nucleotides, the CDR3 is TGTGCCAGCAGCTCGGAGCCCCAAGAGACCCAGTACTTC.

The gene calls are TRBV9 and TRBJ2-7, with 8 bases that match TRBD1. Per the germline V gene, CDR1 is SGDLS and CDR2 is YYNGEE. V shed 3 bases and J 5 bases; nucleotides not matched to a gene: 7. The CDR3 has 14 residues. This chain's CDR3 is CASSAADRDHEQYF. The CDR3 bases are TGTGCCAGCAGCGCCGCGGACAGGGACCACGAGCAGTACTTC.

This clone was recorded only once. V and J are TRBV9 and TRBJ2-2; possibly TRBD2 for D (5 bases). Trimming left V 0 bases short and J 2 bases short, with 14 bases between. Germline-derived CDR1 and CDR2 are SGDLS and YYNGEE. The CDR3 consists of 17 residues. The CDR3 DNA sequence: TGTGCCAGCAGCGTAGCTACGGACGGGGTTAACACCGGGGAGCTGTTTTTT. Protein: CASSVATDGVNTGELFF.

The chain couples TRBV27 to TRBJ1-2, with a weak D call TRBD1 (6 bases). Trimming stripped 4 bases from V and 7 bases from J, with 13 bases between. Germline CDR1 and CDR2: MNHEY and SMNVEV (reference sequence). The length of the CDR3 is 13 residues. The CDR3: CASSYAQGFGYTF. The CDR3 DNA reads as TGTGCCAGCAGTTATGCACAGGGTTTTGGCTACACCTTC.

V and J are TRBV19 and TRBJ1-1; possibly TRBD1 for D (6 bases). V dropped 5 bases and J dropped 5 bases, with 15 bases sitting between them. This CDR3 spans 14 amino acids. Germline V CDR1 and CDR2: LNHDA, SQIVND (reference sequence). The CDR3: CASSSRGGLTEAFF. The CDR3 coding sequence is TGTGCCAGTAGTTCCCGAGGGGGGCTGACTGAAGCTTTCTTT.

The chain uses TRBV27 and TRBJ1-1; D ambiguous. V lost 2 bases and J lost 0, with 13 bases in between. This CDR3 comprises 16 residues. The germline gives CDR1 MNHEY, CDR2 SMNVEV (reference sequence). CDR3 nucleotide sequence: TGTGCCAGCAGTTTAGGTCCGGGTTTAGTGAACACTGAAGCTTTCTTT. It specifies CASSLGPGLVNTEAFF.

This clone came up once. CDR3 nucleotides: TGCAGCGTTGATGGATGGGACGGCCTCTCTGGGGTGGCCAACGTCCTGACTTTC. This translates into CSVDGWDGLSGVANVLTF. The chain recombines TRBV29-1 with TRBJ2-6, with D perhaps given as TRBD1 or TRBD2 (5 bases each). The length of the CDR3 is 18 residues. Trimming removed 3 bases at V and 6 bases at J, with 24 bases between. The germline V gene encodes CDR1 SQVTM and CDR2 ANQGSEA.

The gene calls are TRBV7-9 and TRBJ1-2; TRBD1 agrees at 8 bases. This CDR3 has 16 residues. Losses at the gene ends were 11 bases for V and 2 bases for J; bases not matched to a gene: 16. Per germline, CDR1 SEHNR and CDR2 FQNEAQ (reference sequence). The CDR3 loop reads CAGYTEQGAENYGYTF. In nucleotides, the CDR3 is TGTGCCGGGTACACCGAGCAGGGGGCTGAAAACTATGGCTACACCTTC.

The chain is built from TRBV5-6 and TRBJ2-7; no clear D. The V and J ends lost 4 bases and 4 bases respectively, with 9 bases between them. Germline V gene lookup returns CDR1 SGHDT and CDR2 YYEEEE. The CDR3 covers 12 residues. The CDR3 protein is CASSRLDYEQYF. CDR3 DNA sequence: TGTGCCAGCAGCCGCCTAGATTACGAGCAGTACTTC.

V is TRBV6-1 and J is TRBJ2-7; 8 bases are a match to TRBD2. Germline values: CDR1 MNHNS, CDR2 SASEGT. This CDR3 contains 14 residues. Trimming cost V 3 bases and J 2 bases; bases outside gene matches: 3. CDR3 residues: CASSDTSGTYEQYF. The CDR3 bases are TGTGCCAGCAGTGACACTAGCGGTACCTACGAGCAGTACTTC.

The gene calls are TRBV5-1 and TRBJ2-7, with no clear D. Trimming left V 1 base short and J 2 bases short, with 13 bases between. Germline V CDR1 and CDR2: SGHRS, YFSETQ. This CDR3 has 15 residues. CDR3 in amino acids: CASSLSLRPAYEQYF. The CDR3 nucleotides read TGCGCCAGCAGCTTGAGTTTGCGACCGGCCTACGAGCAGTACTTC.

The chain employs TRBV28 and TRBJ2-5; 11 nucleotides line up with TRBD1. CDR1 is MDHEN and CDR2 is SYDVKM in the germline V gene. V gave up 5 bases and J gave up 4 bases; unmatched junction bases: 9. The CDR3 length is 16 residues. The CDR3: CASSQGTGGGGETQYF. Here the CDR3 DNA reads TGTGCCAGCAGTCAAGGGACAGGGGGTGGTGGAGAGACCCAGTACTTC.

A note on this clone: This sample includes further DNA sequences coding for the same CDR3. The J gene is TRBJ1-1, the V gene TRBV7-8; no reliable D call. The CDR3 sequence is 15 residues long. V lost 3 bases and J 0 bases, leaving 11 bases between the germline ends. Germline V gives CDR1 SGHVS, CDR2 FQNEAQ. This CDR3 reads CASSLEGSLNTEAFF. DNA of the CDR3: TGTGCCAGCAGCTTGGAGGGCAGTCTGAACACTGAAGCTTTCTTT.

The J gene is TRBJ1-1, the V gene TRBV19; D not resolved. Germline assignment: CDR1 LNHDA and CDR2 SQIVND (reference sequence). The ends were cut back, 3 bases at V and 0 bases at J, with 14 bases in the middle. This CDR3 is built from 16 residues. The DNA of the CDR3 is TGTGCCAGTAGTATCTGGGGTGCTATCATGAACACTGAAGCTTTCTTT. Its protein product is CASSIWGAIMNTEAFF.

Regarding this clone: Other DNA sequences from this sample encode an identical CDR3 as well. The chain joins TRBV15 to TRBJ2-1, with D possibly being TRBD2 (5 bases). The V gene lost 0 bases and the J gene lost 6 bases, with 12 bases spanning the gap. The CDR3 runs 15 residues. Germline-derived CDR1 and CDR2 are LNHNV and YYDKDF (reference sequence). CDR3 nucleotides: TGTGCCACCAGCAGAGATCGCGGGTCGGGCAATGAGCAGTTCTTC. This gives the protein CATSRDRGSGNEQFF.

This sequence joins TRBV11-3 and TRBJ1-5; D gene uncertain. There are 14 residues in the CDR3. V was pared by 5 bases and J by 4 bases, with 12 bases between. CDR1 and CDR2 (germline): SGHNT, YENEEA. CDR3 sequence (DNA): TGTGCCAGCAGCACGGGGAGCCTAAATCAGCCCCAGCATTTT. Translation: CASSTGSLNQPQHF.

This chain uses TRBV28 with TRBJ1-1; 8 bases are shared with TRBD1. The germline gives CDR1 MDHEN, CDR2 SYDVKM. The CDR3 is 12 amino acids. Trimming at V came to 3 bases and at J to 12 bases, leaving 6 bases not matched to a gene. The CDR3 region is CASSFFRDRPFF. CDR3 in DNA: TGTGCCAGCAGTTTCTTCCGGGACAGGCCTTTCTTT.

About this clone itself: At the DNA level, this CDR3 is encoded by other sequences in the same sample as well. The chain links TRBV5-1 to TRBJ2-2; D may match TRBD1 or TRBD2 (5 bases each). The CDR3 sequence is 13 residues long. Germline lookup yields CDR1 SGHRS and CDR2 YFSETQ. Trimming stripped 0 bases from V and 6 bases from J, with 6 bases between. CDR3 in amino acids: CASSLGGAGELFF. CDR3 DNA: TGCGCCAGCAGCTTGGGAGGGGCCGGGGAGCTGTTTTTT.

The chain links TRBV14 to TRBJ1-1; D perhaps matches TRBD1 (5 bases). This CDR3 spans 13 amino acids. Germline V gene lookup returns CDR1 SGHDN and CDR2 FVKESK. Trimming removed 10 bases at V and 0 bases at J, with 12 bases between. CDR3 region: CATSRGLNTEAFF. The CDR3 DNA reads as TGTGCCACCTCCCGGGGGTTGAACACTGAAGCTTTCTTT.

This clone was seen more than once but under ten times. The V gene is TRBV27, the J gene TRBJ1-5; D not certain. Trimming took 2 bases from V and 6 from J, leaving 11 bases between them. There are 14 residues in the CDR3. Germline CDR1 is MNHEY and CDR2 is SMNVEV (reference sequence). This chain's CDR3 is CASSLIGGLQPQHF. CDR3 sequence (DNA): TGTGCCAGCAGTTTAATCGGAGGGCTTCAGCCCCAGCATTTT.

The rearrangement joins TRBV10-3 to TRBJ2-1, with no clear D. From germline, CDR1 is ENHRY and CDR2 SYGVKD. V was clipped by 0 bases and J by 8 bases, with 20 bases between them. CDR3 length equals 17 residues. CDR3 in DNA: TGTGCCATCAGTGAGTCACTTTTGTGGCAGCCAAATCATGAGCAGTTCTTC. This sequence encodes CAISESLLWQPNHEQFF.

The rearrangement links TRBV6-5 to TRBJ2-2; D is unclear. Germline V lookup: CDR1 MNHEY, CDR2 SVGAGI. The CDR3 contains 15 residues. Deletions cut 4 bases from V and 5 bases from J, with 14 bases between. CDR3 DNA sequence: TGTGCCAGCAGTTTTAGGCCGTTTGGAACCGGGGAGCTGTTTTTT. Protein sequence: CASSFRPFGTGELFF.

The chain combines TRBV7-9 with TRBJ1-3, with D uncertain. Between the trimmed V and J ends, which lost 7 bases and 4 bases, there was a span of 11 bases. The CDR3 length is 13 residues. Germline V gene lookup returns CDR1 SEHNR and CDR2 FQNEAQ (reference sequence). The CDR3 bases are TGTGCCAGCACCACCTACGACGGAAACACCATATATTTT. It specifies CASTTYDGNTIYF.

The chain carries TRBV6-5 and TRBJ1-4; no reliable D call. The germline V gene has CDR1 MNHEY and CDR2 SVGAGI. Trimming pared 0 bases from V and 5 bases from J, leaving 13 bases between. CDR3 length: 16 amino acids. CDR3 residues: CASSYSREGENEKLFF. For the CDR3, the DNA is TGTGCCAGCAGTTACTCAAGGGAGGGTGAAAATGAAAAACTGTTTTTT.

This chain joins TRBV28 and TRBJ2-5; 7 nucleotides line up with TRBD1. Per germline, CDR1 MDHEN and CDR2 SYDVKM. The CDR3 sequence is 15 residues long. The V segment lost 6 bases and the J segment 2 bases; nucleotides outside the gene matches: 9. The CDR3 nucleotides read TGTGCCAGCAGCTCCAGGGACAGATTACAAGAGACCCAGTACTTC. Encoded protein: CASSSRDRLQETQYF.

This clone occurred once. J is TRBJ2-5 and V is TRBV4-2; D gene uncertain. Germline V CDR1 and CDR2: LGHNA, YNFKEQ. V was trimmed by 1 base and J by 4 bases, leaving 7 bases between them. The CDR3 has 13 residues. CDR3 in amino acids: CASSQGIRETQYF. The DNA of the CDR3 is TGTGCCAGCAGCCAAGGGATCCGAGAGACCCAGTACTTC.

The chain couples TRBV5-6 to TRBJ2-1; 8 bases align to TRBD2. The CDR3 is 15 amino acids. V trimming: 4 bases; J trimming: 7 bases; junction bases outside the gene matches: 10. CDR1 and CDR2 (germline): SGHDT, YYEEEE. As DNA, the CDR3 is TGTGCCAGCAGCCCCTTAGCGGGACCTAAAAATGAGCAGTTCTTC. As protein: CASSPLAGPKNEQFF.